The 8 T cell receptor beta chains reported below all come from one sample, sequenced in a study of radiation and T cells in renal cell carcinoma. Data came from immunoSEQ multiplex PCR; TCRdb stores just in-frame clones and leaves some out. The sample includes around 78,000 clones, nearly 90% of them seen just once. The time point was: blood 4 weeks post-SBRT, at nephrectomy. Treatment indicated: 15 Gy SBRT to primary tumor, nephrectomy 4 weeks later. Sequenced here: blood, sampled from a patient whose treatment included radiotherapy and nephrectomy. These receptors all come from a woman in her sixties or seventies with renal cell carcinoma.

The genes are TRBV6-5 and TRBJ2-2; D call uncertain. Per germline, CDR1 MNHEY and CDR2 SVGAGI. There are 14 residues in the CDR3. Trimming stripped 2 bases from V and 0 bases from J, with 4 bases between. In DNA form, the CDR3 reads TGTGCCAGCAGTTACGTCACGAACACCGGGGAGCTGTTTTTT. Its protein is CASSYVTNTGELFF.

The rearrangement joins TRBV27 to TRBJ1-1; D is undetermined. Deletions cut 0 bases from V and 0 bases from J, with 8 bases between. There are 15 residues in the CDR3. The germline gives CDR1 MNHEY, CDR2 SMNVEV (reference sequence). Written as DNA, the CDR3 is TGTGCCAGCAGTTTATCTATGGGGTTGAACACTGAAGCTTTCTTT. Amino acids: CASSLSMGLNTEAFF.

This clone was seen a handful of times. The rearrangement uses TRBV4-2 and TRBJ2-3; D is perhaps TRBD1 (5 bases). This CDR3 spans 14 amino acids. Germline lookup yields CDR1 LGHNA and CDR2 YNFKEQ. Trimming removed 4 bases from V and 2 bases from J, with 10 bases in between. CDR3 residues: CASSLDTDTDTQYF. The CDR3, as DNA: TGTGCCAGCAGCCTGGACACCGACACAGATACGCAGTATTTT.

The chain links TRBV6-1 to TRBJ1-2; D is undetermined. Germline lookup yields CDR1 MNHNS and CDR2 SASEGT. V lost 7 bases and J lost 0, with 6 bases in between. The CDR3 covers 12 residues. CDR3 in amino acids: CASTGTNYGYTF. For the CDR3, the DNA is TGTGCCAGCACCGGGACTAACTATGGCTACACCTTC.

The chain links TRBV28 to TRBJ1-1, with D unclear. V was clipped by 5 bases and J by 11 bases, with 15 bases between them. The CDR3 is 12 residues long. Looked up from germline, CDR1 is MDHEN and CDR2 is SYDVKM. The CDR3 is CASSASIGGAFF. The CDR3 DNA reads TGTGCCAGCAGTGCCTCTATTGGAGGGGCTTTCTTT.

The chain has TRBV19 and TRBJ1-5, with 8 bases aligning to TRBD1. J lost 7 bases, V lost 5 bases, and 10 bases had no gene match. Germline lookup yields CDR1 LNHDA and CDR2 SQIVND (reference sequence). There are 15 residues in the CDR3. This CDR3 reads CASSSKGQVIQPQHF. The CDR3 nucleotides read TGTGCCAGTAGTTCCAAGGGACAGGTCATACAGCCCCAGCATTTT. The variable domain in full, with the rest retrieved from reference TRBV19 and TRBJ1-5, is DGGITQSPKYLFRKEGQNVTLSCEQNLNHDAMYWYRQDPGQGLRLIYYSQIVNDFQKGDIAEGYSVSREKKESFPLTVTSAQKNPTAFYLCASSSKGQVIQPQHFGDGTRLSIL.

V gene TRBV28 combines with J gene TRBJ1-5; D is perhaps TRBD1 (6 bases). The germline gives CDR1 MDHEN, CDR2 SYDVKM. CDR3 length: 16 residues. With 0 bases removed from V and 2 bases from J, the gap between germline ends came to 11 bases. CDR3 coding DNA: TGTGCCAGCAGTTTATGGAGGGGGGATGGCAATCAGCCCCAGCATTTT. Amino acid sequence: CASSLWRGDGNQPQHF.

The V gene is TRBV6-5, the J gene TRBJ2-7; no firm D call. Germline CDR1 is MNHEY and CDR2 is SVGAGI. V lost 7 bases to trimming and J lost 0 bases, with 13 bases between them. The CDR3 sequence is 14 residues long. The CDR3 sequence: CASTPRFSSYEQYF. DNA for the CDR3: TGTGCCAGCACGCCGAGATTCAGCTCCTACGAGCAGTACTTC.